This T cell receptor beta chain was sequenced in a study of PD-L1 blockade in urothelial cancer. Time point here: pretreatment peripheral blood. Clones were sequenced by immunoSEQ multiplex PCR, and TCRdb holds only the in-frame ones, with some missing. Here the sample spans about 63,000 clones, roughly four fifths being singletons. The CDR3 covers 16 residues. Germline-derived CDR1 and CDR2 are LGHNA and YNFKEQ. J lost 9 bases, V lost 0 bases, and 11 bases had no gene match. This clonotype was sampled from a man aged 65 to 85 with urothelial cancer. The sequencing used PBMCs, collected around atezolizumab (anti-PD-L1) treatment. The genes are TRBV4-2 and TRBJ2-1, with TRBD2 matching 7 bases. CDR3 residues: CASSQEEGREMGEQFF. In DNA, the CDR3 is TGTGCCAGCAGCCAAGAAGAGGGGCGGGAGATGGGTGAGCAGTTCTTC.